These 20 T cell receptor beta chains were all obtained from the same sample, sequenced in a study of radiotherapy plus CTLA-4 blockade in lung cancer. Assay used: immunoSEQ multiplex PCR; TCRdb lists only in-frame clones, some missing. The sample contains around 20,000 clones, approximately 85% of which appear only once. Specimen: peripheral blood, collected from a patient treated with radiotherapy plus ipilimumab. The receptors here all came from a human donor with non-small cell lung cancer whose response to radiotherapy plus ipilimumab could not be evaluated.

V usage is TRBV5-4 and J usage is TRBJ2-5; unclear D gene. Trimming cost V 1 base and J 5 bases, with 12 bases left between them. Germline CDR1 and CDR2: SGHNT and YYREEE (reference sequence). CDR3 length: 14 residues. CDR3 DNA sequence: TGTGCCAGCAGCTTGTCGGGTCTGATGGAGACCCAGTACTTC. Translated, it gives CASSLSGLMETQYF.

The chain is built from TRBV19 and TRBJ2-1, with 10 bases identical to TRBD2. Germline V gene lookup returns CDR1 LNHDA and CDR2 SQIVND (reference sequence). Trimming removed 8 bases from V and 7 bases from J; junction bases left unmatched: 2. This CDR3 has 12 amino acids. CDR3 protein: CASGLAANEQFF. CDR3 nucleotides: TGTGCCAGTGGACTAGCGGCAAATGAGCAGTTCTTC.

By its share, this clone is large. The CDR3 sequence: CASSLTQGYYEQYF. The CDR3 DNA follows: TGTGCCAGCAGCCTGACCCAGGGATACTACGAGCAGTACTTC. V gene TRBV6-6 combines with J gene TRBJ2-7, with D perhaps TRBD1 (5 bases). Trimming left V 6 bases short and J 3 bases short, with 15 bases between. The CDR3 consists of 14 residues. CDR1 is MNHNY, CDR2 SVGAGI, per germline (reference sequence).

The gene calls are TRBV29-1 and TRBJ2-7; D is possibly TRBD1 (6 bases). This CDR3 is built from 15 residues. V lost 3 bases, J lost 2 bases, and 17 bases lay in between. Per the germline V gene, CDR1 is SQVTM and CDR2 is ANQGSEA. CDR3 DNA: TGCAGCGTTGAGTACCAGGGGACATCCACCTACGAGCAGTACTTC. Its translation is CSVEYQGTSTYEQYF.

The rearrangement uses TRBV7-9 and TRBJ2-5; 7 bases are a match to TRBD2. CDR3 length: 16 residues. J gave up 0 bases and V 5 bases, and 9 bases lay outside the gene matches. The V gene's germline CDR1 is SEHNR and CDR2 FQNEAQ (reference sequence). The CDR3 nucleotides are TGTGCCAGCAGCCCGGGAGCGGGAACGTACCAAGAGACCCAGTACTTC. This translates into CASSPGAGTYQETQYF.

This clone was counted only a few times. The chain recombines TRBV9 with TRBJ2-3, with 8 bases that match TRBD2. There are 16 residues in the CDR3. V shed 3 bases, J shed 5 bases, and the junction held 11 bases outside the gene matches. Germline CDR1 is SGDLS and CDR2 is YYNGEE. CDR3 loop: CASSASSGPGEDTQYF. CDR3 sequence (DNA): TGTGCCAGCAGCGCCTCTAGCGGGCCGGGGGAAGATACGCAGTATTTT. The full variable domain, with the rest looked up from reference TRBV9 and TRBJ2-3, is DSGVTQTPKHLITATGQRVTLRCSPRSGDLSVYWYQQSLDQGLQFLIQYYNGEERAKGNILERFSAQQFPDLHSELNLSSLELGDSALYFCASSASSGPGEDTQYFGPGTRLTVL.

This clone was observed a handful of times. V is TRBV29-1 and J is TRBJ2-7; a weak D match, TRBD1 (6 bases). Germline V gene lookup returns CDR1 SQVTM and CDR2 ANQGSEA. The CDR3 has 15 amino acids. The ends were cut back, 0 bases at V and 2 bases at J, with 14 bases in the middle. Written as DNA, the CDR3 is TGCAGCGTTGAAGATAATAAGGGGGTGACCTACGAGCAGTACTTC. Translated, it gives CSVEDNKGVTYEQYF.

The rearrangement links TRBV10-3 to TRBJ1-1; D possibly corresponds to TRBD1 (5 bases). The CDR3 spans 13 residues. CDR1 and CDR2 from the germline V gene are ENHRY and SYGVKD. V was trimmed by 8 bases and J by 0 bases, leaving 10 bases between them. The CDR3 region is CAIVRDLNTEAFF. CDR3 DNA sequence: TGTGCCATCGTTCGGGACTTGAACACTGAAGCTTTCTTT.

The J gene is TRBJ2-1, the V gene TRBV18; 9 bases are a match to TRBD1. V trimming: 6 bases; J trimming: 7 bases; junction bases outside the gene matches: 4. Germline lookup yields CDR1 KGHSH and CDR2 LQKENI. The CDR3 totals 13 residues. CDR3 protein: CASSPDRGNEQFF. CDR3 DNA sequence: TGTGCCAGCTCTCCCGACAGGGGGAATGAGCAGTTCTTC.

The chain recombines TRBV19 with TRBJ1-1; TRBD1 aligns across 8 bases. Germline assignment: CDR1 LNHDA and CDR2 SQIVND (reference sequence). Trimming removed 4 bases from V and 0 bases from J; junction bases left unmatched: 7. The CDR3 runs 16 residues. CDR3 loop: CASSTLDRGLNTEAFF. In DNA, the CDR3 is TGTGCCAGTAGTACACTAGACAGGGGTTTGAACACTGAAGCTTTCTTT.

The chain carries TRBV14 and TRBJ2-5; 8 bases map to TRBD2. V gave up 4 bases and J gave up 4 bases; unmatched junction bases: 8. CDR1 is SGHDN, CDR2 FVKESK, per germline. The CDR3 runs to 15 residues. DNA for the CDR3: TGTGCCAGCAGCCCCAGTCAGCTAGCGGGAGAGACCCAGTACTTC. Protein product: CASSPSQLAGETQYF. Supplemented by reference TRBV14 and TRBJ2-5, the full variable domain reads EAGVTQFPSHSVIEKGQTVTLRCDPISGHDNLYWYRRVMGKEIKFLLHFVKESKQDESGMPNNRFLAERTGGTYSTLKVQPAELEDSGVYFCASSPSQLAGETQYFGPGTRLLVL.

In this sample, this clone turned up once. The rearrangement links TRBV28 to TRBJ2-7; D possibly corresponds to TRBD2 (5 bases). The germline V gene encodes CDR1 MDHEN and CDR2 SYDVKM. V was pared by 4 bases and J by 3 bases, with 19 bases between. The CDR3 runs to 16 residues. The CDR3 loop reads CASSSSGMAASYEQYF. As DNA, the CDR3 is TGTGCCAGCAGTTCCTCGGGAATGGCGGCAAGCTACGAGCAGTACTTC.

This clone has a single count. The CDR3 spells CASSQWDGSSPLHF. In DNA form, the CDR3 reads TGTGCCAGCTCACAGTGGGACGGGAGTTCACCCCTCCACTTT. The chain uses TRBV18 and TRBJ1-6, with a tentative D call TRBD1 (5 bases). Germline V gives CDR1 KGHSH, CDR2 LQKENI. This CDR3 is built from 14 residues. V dropped 4 bases and J dropped 9 bases, with 13 bases sitting between them.

The rearrangement joins TRBV29-1 to TRBJ2-6; D call uncertain. This CDR3 region has 13 residues. Germline V gene lookup returns CDR1 SQVTM and CDR2 ANQGSEA. Trimming took off 5 bases at V and 1 base at J, with 6 bases between the two ends. CDR3 nucleotide sequence: TGCAGCGTTTTCACTTCTGGGGCCAACGTCCTGACTTTC. Encoded protein: CSVFTSGANVLTF.

This clone was picked up a small number of times. V gene TRBV19 combines with J gene TRBJ2-2; the D gene is possibly TRBD1 (5 bases). The CDR3 has 14 residues. Germline V lookup: CDR1 LNHDA, CDR2 SQIVND (reference sequence). Trimming removed 2 bases from V and 7 bases from J, with 11 bases in between. The CDR3 here is CASSIQGRGGELFF. CDR3 in DNA: TGTGCCAGTAGTATACAGGGTCGAGGCGGGGAGCTGTTTTTT.

The chain combines TRBV7-9 with TRBJ2-7, with TRBD2 matching over 10 bases. The CDR3 loop spans 14 amino acids. Germline CDR1 SEHNR, CDR2 FQNEAQ (reference sequence). V shed 1 base, J shed 5 bases, and the junction held 2 bases outside the gene matches. The CDR3 loop reads CASSLGLAGDEQYF. The CDR3 DNA sequence: TGTGCCAGCAGCTTAGGGCTAGCGGGAGACGAGCAGTACTTC.

The genes are TRBV27 and TRBJ1-1; D is unresolved. CDR3 length equals 14 residues. Trimming shortened V by 6 bases and J by 5 bases, and 16 bases separated the two germline ends. Per the germline V gene, CDR1 is MNHEY and CDR2 is SMNVEV (reference sequence). Here the CDR3 reads CASRLRAGWTEAFF. CDR3 in DNA: TGTGCCAGCAGATTGCGGGCCGGATGGACTGAAGCTTTCTTT.

The chain uses TRBV6-1 and TRBJ2-7; D possibly corresponds to TRBD2 (6 bases). V shed 0 bases and J shed 5 bases, with 8 bases lying between them. The germline gives CDR1 MNHNS, CDR2 SASEGT. There are 13 residues in the CDR3. In DNA form, the CDR3 reads TGTGCCAGCAGTGAAGCGCCGGGGGACGAGCAGTACTTC. This codes for CASSEAPGDEQYF.

The chain joins TRBV4-1 to TRBJ2-2; tentative D call: TRBD2 (6 bases). Germline V gene data show CDR1 as MGHRA and CDR2 as YSYEKL. V lost 2 bases, J lost 1 base, and 17 bases lay in between. This CDR3 spans 18 amino acids. The DNA for the CDR3 is TGCGCCAGCAGCCAAAGAACCCCGGACTATGTGAACACCGGGGAGCTGTTTTTT. It translates to CASSQRTPDYVNTGELFF.

The chain combines TRBV15 with TRBJ1-4; 7 positions agree with TRBD1. CDR3 length: 13 amino acids. V lost 5 bases, J lost 7 bases, and 4 bases stayed unmatched. Germline V gene sequence: CDR1 LNHNV, CDR2 YYDKDF (reference sequence). The CDR3 DNA follows: TGTGCCACCAGCCGCGGACAGGCTGAAAAACTGTTTTTT. This gives the protein CATSRGQAEKLFF.